This is a list of T cell receptor beta chains from one sample in a study of shared clonotypes between healthy human individuals. TCRdb's copy holds only in-frame clones and misses some; the assay was immunoSEQ multiplex PCR. The sample has roughly 650,000 clones; more than 95% are singletons. The sequencing input was naive CD4+ T cells sorted from blood. The receptor set was obtained from a woman aged 30 to 39 in good health. The CDR3 runs from the conserved cysteine through the conserved F or W. D genes are given only for firm matches. Clone size, where shown, is once, few, many, or a class for clones that have expanded.

clone_size j_call d_call v_call cdr3_aa cdr3_nt
- TRBJ2-7 - TRBV28 CASLGGQGTPYEQYF TGTGCCAGCCTTGGGGGGCAGGGGACGCCCTACGAGCAGTACTTC
- TRBJ2-1 TRBD1 TRBV15 CATSREWGQGYNEQFF TGTGCCACCAGCAGAGAGTGGGGACAGGGTTACAATGAGCAGTTCTTC
- TRBJ2-7 - TRBV7-9 CASSLGASRVHEQYF TGTGCCAGCAGCTTAGGGGCTAGTCGGGTCCACGAGCAGTACTTC
- TRBJ2-7 TRBD1 TRBV6-4 CASSDFYRRQGSYEQYF TGTGCCAGCAGTGACTTTTACAGAAGACAGGGTTCCTACGAGCAGTACTTC
- TRBJ2-5 - TRBV5-1 CASSPRTAEETQYF TGCGCCAGCAGCCCGAGGACAGCTGAAGAGACCCAGTACTTC
- TRBJ2-5 TRBD2 TRBV7-9 CASSLTSAAQETQYF TGTGCCAGCAGCCTCACTAGCGCCGCCCAAGAGACCCAGTACTTC
- TRBJ1-4 - TRBV5-4 CASSLGGREKLFF TGTGCCAGCAGCCTGGGGGGCCGTGAAAAACTGTTTTTT
- TRBJ1-1 - TRBV7-9 CASSPRTRTEAFF TGTGCCAGCAGCCCAAGGACGCGCACTGAAGCTTTCTTT
- TRBJ1-2 - TRBV10-3 CAISEVMGGPYGYTF TGTGCCATCAGTGAGGTTATGGGGGGGCCCTATGGCTACACCTTC
once TRBJ2-2 - TRBV28 CASSFHRRLNTGELFF TGTGCCAGCAGTTTCCACAGGCGTTTGAACACCGGGGAGCTGTTTTTT
- TRBJ2-3 TRBD1 TRBV2 CATENPGGGPDTQYF TGTGCCACCGAAAACCCAGGGGGCGGACCAGATACGCAGTATTTT
- TRBJ1-1 TRBD1 TRBV11-3 CASSKDRGDTEAFF TGTGCCAGCAGCAAAGACAGGGGGGACACTGAAGCTTTCTTT
- TRBJ2-2 TRBD2 TRBV11-3 CASSLGSGTNTGELFF TGTGCCAGCAGCTTAGGGAGCGGGACGAACACCGGGGAGCTGTTTTTT
- TRBJ2-7 TRBD2 TRBV19 CASSYRPSGRTYEQYF TGTGCCAGTAGTTACCGTCCCAGCGGGAGGACCTACGAGCAGTACTTC
- TRBJ2-1 TRBD2 TRBV7-9 CASSLDVAGTEQFF TGTGCCAGCAGCTTAGATGTAGCGGGCACTGAGCAGTTCTTC
- TRBJ2-3 - TRBV11-3 CASSLGVGDPRDTQYF TGTGCCAGCAGCTTAGGAGTTGGGGACCCTCGAGATACGCAGTATTTT
- TRBJ2-2 - TRBV5-1 CASSLGQDGELFF TGCGCCAGCAGCTTGGGACAGGACGGGGAGCTGTTTTTT
- TRBJ2-4 - TRBV5-1 CASSLAGPGSTKNIQYF TGCGCCAGCAGCTTGGCGGGTCCGGGGTCGACCAAAAACATTCAGTACTTC
- TRBJ2-5 TRBD1 TRBV7-9 CASSFGQGQETQYF TGTGCCAGCAGCTTTGGACAGGGCCAAGAGACCCAGTACTTC
- TRBJ2-2 TRBD2 TRBV4-1 CASSQEKVAGTTGELFF TGCGCCAGCAGCCAAGAAAAGGTAGCGGGGACCACCGGGGAGCTGTTTTTT
- TRBJ2-3 - TRBV29-1 CSVGPGLSTRIGQYF TGCAGCGTTGGTCCGGGACTGAGCACAAGGATTGGGCAGTATTTT
- TRBJ1-6 TRBD1 TRBV19 CASSIMGQGVYNSPLHF TGTGCCAGTAGTATCATGGGACAGGGGGTTTATAATTCACCCCTCCACTTT
- TRBJ2-5 - TRBV18 CASSLQEGNREETQYF TGTGCCAGCTCACTCCAAGAGGGGAACAGGGAAGAGACCCAGTACTTC
- TRBJ2-1 - TRBV5-1 CASSRVSNNEQFF TGCGCCAGCAGCCGCGTATCAAACAATGAGCAGTTCTTC
- TRBJ1-1 - TRBV9 CASSPQAGHLNTEAFF TGTGCCAGCAGCCCTCAAGCCGGCCACCTCAACACTGAAGCTTTCTTT
- TRBJ2-7 - TRBV9 CASSVDVFAYEQYF TGTGCCAGCAGCGTAGACGTATTCGCCTACGAGCAGTACTTC
- TRBJ1-2 TRBD1 TRBV2 CASSVQGANYGYTF TGTGCCAGCAGTGTACAGGGGGCTAACTATGGCTACACCTTC
- TRBJ1-2 - TRBV10-3 CAISETGTVYGYTF TGTGCCATCAGTGAAACCGGGACGGTATATGGCTACACCTTC
- TRBJ2-3 - TRBV6-6 CASSMSELVNTQYF TGTGCCAGCAGTATGAGCGAGCTAGTAAATACGCAGTATTTT
once TRBJ1-5 TRBD1 TRBV2 CASSFGGQGYSNQPQHF TGTGCCAGCAGTTTCGGGGGACAGGGATATAGCAATCAGCCCCAGCATTTT
- TRBJ2-2 - TRBV5-1 CASSLRGDTNTGELFF TGCGCCAGCAGCTTGAGGGGCGATACGAACACCGGGGAGCTGTTTTTT
- TRBJ2-7 - TRBV7-8 CASSLYRAHEQYF TGTGCCAGCAGCTTATACAGGGCCCACGAGCAGTACTTC
- TRBJ1-5 - TRBV2 CASRPDRTAGQPQHF TGTGCCAGCAGGCCGGACCGGACGGCGGGGCAGCCCCAGCATTTT
- TRBJ2-6 - TRBV5-8 CASSLAGSSSGANVLTF TGTGCCAGCAGCTTGGCCGGGTCCTCCTCTGGGGCCAACGTCCTGACTTTC
- TRBJ2-2 - TRBV6-5 CASSYRWNTGELFF TGTGCCAGCAGTTACAGGTGGAACACCGGGGAGCTGTTTTTT
- TRBJ2-3 - TRBV10-2 CASSYLDQEVTQYF TGCGCCAGCAGTTACCTTGACCAGGAGGTTACGCAGTATTTT
- TRBJ2-2 - TRBV5-1 CASSPTGGQSTGELFF TGCGCCAGCAGCCCTACCGGAGGACAATCCACCGGGGAGCTGTTTTTT
once TRBJ2-7 TRBD1 TRBV28 CASSALTGGAGEQYF TGTGCCAGCAGTGCACTAACAGGGGGCGCGGGGGAGCAGTACTTC
- TRBJ2-1 TRBD2 TRBV4-1 CASSHGPGLAGVNEQFF TGCGCCAGCAGCCATGGCCCGGGACTAGCGGGAGTCAATGAGCAGTTCTTC
once TRBJ1-4 - TRBV29-1 CSVGAGATNEKLFF TGCAGCGTGGGGGCGGGAGCAACTAATGAAAAACTGTTTTTT